A single sample gave rise to the 17 T cell receptor beta chains below, sequenced in a study of T cells after somatic rescue of genetic block. Profiling relied on immunoSEQ multiplex PCR, and the TCRdb table lists in-frame clones only, not all of them. This repertoire shows roughly 120,000 clones, about nine tenths found once; its top ten account for 1.4% to 1.5%. The material sequenced was peripheral blood mononuclear cells (PBMCs). Receptors originate from a woman in her late teens or twenties.

This clone is a singleton in its sample. The chain has TRBV27 and TRBJ2-1, with D perhaps being TRBD1 or TRBD2 (5 bases each). The germline V gene has CDR1 MNHEY and CDR2 SMNVEV (reference sequence). The V gene lost 2 bases and the J gene lost 10 bases, with 12 bases spanning the gap. CDR3 length: 13 residues. CDR3 sequence reads: CASSLGGGREQFF. The CDR3 DNA is TGTGCCAGCAGTTTAGGTGGGGGTAGGGAGCAGTTCTTC.

The chain couples TRBV2 to TRBJ1-5, with a weak D call TRBD1 (5 bases). From germline, CDR1 is SNHLY and CDR2 FYNNEI. The CDR3 consists of 12 residues. With 6 bases removed from V and 6 bases from J, the gap between germline ends came to 9 bases. CDR3 amino acids: CASRQGVQPQHF. The CDR3 DNA is TGTGCCAGCAGGCAGGGTGTTCAGCCCCAGCATTTT.

The V and J genes are TRBV29-1 and TRBJ1-2, with D possibly TRBD1 on 6 matching bases. The CDR3 is 13 residues long. Trimming shortened V by 6 bases and J by 3 bases, and 14 bases separated the two germline ends. Per germline, CDR1 SQVTM and CDR2 ANQGSEA. DNA for the CDR3: TGCAGCGTGATCGGGAGGGGGGACTATGGCTACACCTTC. This codes for CSVIGRGDYGYTF.

This chain connects TRBV9 to TRBJ1-3, with 9 nucleotides matching TRBD1. J gave up 2 bases and V 3 bases, and 6 bases lay outside the gene matches. CDR3 length: 16 residues. The germline V gene encodes CDR1 SGDLS and CDR2 YYNGEE. CDR3 bases: TGTGCCAGCAGCGCCCCGGGACAGGGCGCTGGAAACACCATATATTTT. Its protein product is CASSAPGQGAGNTIYF.

The rearrangement uses TRBV29-1 and TRBJ2-1; D perhaps matches TRBD1 (6 bases). Trimming removed 4 bases from V and 3 bases from J, with 16 bases in between. CDR3 length equals 15 residues. CDR1 and CDR2 from the germline V gene are SQVTM and ANQGSEA. CDR3 nucleotide sequence: TGCAGCGTTGGGGGCGACAGGTCTTTCTACAATGAGCAGTTCTTC. Its protein product is CSVGGDRSFYNEQFF.

The gene calls are TRBV4-1 and TRBJ1-5; the match to TRBD1 covers 7 bases. CDR3 length: 17 residues. V gave up 0 bases and J gave up 8 bases; unmatched junction bases: 13. CDR1 and CDR2 (germline): MGHRA, YSYEKL. This CDR3 reads CASSQDDRAIGMEPQHF. For the CDR3, the DNA is TGCGCCAGCAGCCAAGATGACAGGGCCATCGGGATGGAGCCCCAGCATTTT.

V usage is TRBV5-4 and J usage is TRBJ1-1; 11 nucleotides match TRBD1. The germline gives CDR1 SGHNT, CDR2 YYREEE (reference sequence). V lost 4 bases, J lost 1 base, and 3 bases stayed unmatched. The CDR3 covers 15 residues. The CDR3 region has the DNA TGTGCCAGCAGCCCGGGACAGGGGGAGAACACTGAAGCTTTCTTT. Protein product: CASSPGQGENTEAFF.

J is TRBJ2-3 and V is TRBV4-2; a possible D gene is TRBD2 (7 bases). Trimming removed 6 bases at V and 6 bases at J, with 28 bases between. The CDR3 is 18 residues long. CDR1 and CDR2 from the germline V gene are LGHNA and YNFKEQ. In DNA form, the CDR3 reads TGTGCCAGCAGTCCTAGGGGGGGGGAGACCCCTCAAGGGGATACGCAGTATTTT. Protein sequence: CASSPRGGETPQGDTQYF.

CDR3 DNA: TGTGCCAGCAGCGCGACAGTTAGCTATGGCTACACCTTC. It codes for CASSATVSYGYTF. V is TRBV5-5 and J is TRBJ1-2; possible D gene TRBD1, 5 bases. Trimming took off 4 bases at V and 4 bases at J, with 11 bases between the two ends. CDR1 and CDR2 (germline): SGHKS, YYEKEE (reference sequence). The CDR3 spans 13 residues.

The chain uses TRBV28 and TRBJ1-6; 9 nucleotides match TRBD1. Trimming cost V 3 bases and J 8 bases; bases outside gene matches: 5. CDR1 and CDR2 from the germline V gene are MDHEN and SYDVKM. There are 15 residues in the CDR3. CDR3 protein: CASSFGTGTYSPLHF. CDR3 DNA sequence: TGTGCCAGCAGTTTTGGGACAGGGACTTATTCACCCCTCCACTTT.

The rearrangement joins TRBV5-3 to TRBJ1-1; D call uncertain. TRBV5-3 is reported as an ORF; its role is uncertain. V lost 5 bases to trimming and J lost 2 bases, with 10 bases between them. CDR3 length: 13 residues. The CDR3: CARRIDCNTEAFF. CDR3 DNA: TGTGCCAGAAGGATCGACTGCAACACTGAAGCTTTCTTT.

The chain couples TRBV18 to TRBJ1-5; 7 nucleotides match TRBD1. Germline CDR1 is KGHSH and CDR2 is LQKENI. This CDR3 is 13 amino acids long. J was trimmed by 4 bases and V by 3 bases; bases with no gene match: 0. The CDR3 region has the DNA TGTGCCAGCTCACCGACAGGGAATCAGCCCCAGCATTTT. It encodes CASSPTGNQPQHF. Drawing the rest from reference TRBV18 and TRBJ1-5, the complete variable domain is NAGVMQNPRHLVRRRGQEARLRCSPMKGHSHVYWYRQLPEEGLKFMVYLQKENIIDESGMPKERFSAEFPKEGPSILRIQQVVRGDSAAYFCASSPTGNQPQHFGDGTRLSIL.

The chain has TRBV28 and TRBJ1-2; possible D gene TRBD1, 6 bases. Per germline, CDR1 MDHEN and CDR2 SYDVKM. The CDR3 runs to 14 residues. Trimming removed 7 bases from V and 3 bases from J, with 15 bases in between. The CDR3 coding sequence is TGTGCCAGCACCTCCCCAGACAGGTACTATGGCTACACCTTC. It codes for CASTSPDRYYGYTF.

The chain joins TRBV28 to TRBJ1-5; 10 positions match TRBD1. Trimming removed 6 bases from V and 8 bases from J; junction bases left unmatched: 16. The CDR3 loop spans 17 amino acids. Germline V lookup: CDR1 MDHEN, CDR2 SYDVKM. The CDR3, as DNA: TGTGCCAGCAGGACACCTCCGGGACAGGGGTCGGAGGAGCCCCAGCATTTT. It codes for CASRTPPGQGSEEPQHF.

The chain carries TRBV7-9 and TRBJ1-4, with D uncertain. This CDR3 contains 15 residues. CDR1 is SEHNR, CDR2 FQNEAQ, per germline (reference sequence). Trimming removed 4 bases from V and 0 bases from J, with 9 bases in between. The CDR3 DNA follows: TGTGCCAGCAGCTCGGGATTTGCAACTAATGAAAAACTGTTTTTT. It translates to CASSSGFATNEKLFF.

The rearrangement links TRBV19 to TRBJ1-2, with D tentatively TRBD1 (5 bases). The germline CDR1 and CDR2 sequences are LNHDA and SQIVND (reference sequence). V gave up 1 base and J gave up 5 bases, with 14 bases separating them. CDR3 length: 15 residues. Written as DNA, the CDR3 is TGTGCCAGTAGTATAGGGGACCTCGACCTATATGGCTACACCTTC. This encodes CASSIGDLDLYGYTF.

The chain links TRBV9 to TRBJ1-1; TRBD1 matches 8 bases. The germline V gene has CDR1 SGDLS and CDR2 YYNGEE. The CDR3 runs 16 residues. V was clipped by 4 bases and J by 0 bases; unmatched bases: 8. CDR3 nucleotides: TGTGCCAGCAGCCCTCGGACAGGGACTATGAACACTGAAGCTTTCTTT. Its translation: CASSPRTGTMNTEAFF.